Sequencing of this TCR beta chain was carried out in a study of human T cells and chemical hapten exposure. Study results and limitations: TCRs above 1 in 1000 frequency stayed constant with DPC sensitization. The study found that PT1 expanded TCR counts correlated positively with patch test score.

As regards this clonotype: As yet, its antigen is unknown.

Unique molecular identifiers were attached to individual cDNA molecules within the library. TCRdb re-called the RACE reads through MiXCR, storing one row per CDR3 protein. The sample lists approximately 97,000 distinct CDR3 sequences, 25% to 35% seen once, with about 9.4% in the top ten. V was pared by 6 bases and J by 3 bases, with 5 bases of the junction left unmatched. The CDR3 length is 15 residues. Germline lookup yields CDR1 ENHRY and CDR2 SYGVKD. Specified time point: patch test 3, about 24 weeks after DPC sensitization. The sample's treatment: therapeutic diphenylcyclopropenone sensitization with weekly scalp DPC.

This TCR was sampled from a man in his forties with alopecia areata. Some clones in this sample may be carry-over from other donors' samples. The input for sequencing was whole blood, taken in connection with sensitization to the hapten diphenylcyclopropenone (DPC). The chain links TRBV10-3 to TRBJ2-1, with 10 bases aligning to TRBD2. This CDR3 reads CAIRASGSNYNEQFF. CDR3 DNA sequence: TGTGCCATCAGGGCTAGCGGGAGTAACTACAATGAGCAGTTCTTC.